This T cell receptor beta chain was sequenced during a study of blood T cells in healthy people across ages. Overall study context: Per two T cells, about one barcoded beta molecule was captured through template switching.

General observations from the study: Expanded clonotype changes were possibly confounded by unknown donor CMV status. Unsorted PBMCs ruled out conclusive naive versus antigen-experienced comparison.

The CDR3 extends over 17 residues, inclusive of both ends. Remarks on this clonotype: Its antigen is not known. Because the CDR3's place on the DNA is in doubt, the DNA is left out and the CDR3 is given as listed by TCRdb.

The authors ran a second PCR of about 6 to 11 cycles using a sample-barcoded 5' primer and a J-beta primer mix. One entry per CDR3 protein results from TCRdb running MiXCR on the 5' RACE reads. Of over 450,000 distinct CDR3 sequences listed, about 25% are singletons. These data also featured in a second study, about T cells of mothers and their children. According to that study: Donation was provided by three healthy Caucasian mothers along with their six children.

The sequence was obtained from a boy younger than 18 in good health. The V call is TRBV12-3 or TRBV12-4, the J call TRBJ1-3; TRBD1, the table's D call, lacks a check against the DNA. Specimen: blood. Here the CDR3 reads CASNTVPEDRDGNTIYF.